This T cell receptor beta chain derives from a study of CD8+CD57+ T cells in acquired aplastic anemia. The overall study: Sorted cells (CD4+ and CD8+) yielded DNA amounts that averaged about 3.1 ug.

This clonotype was recorded only once. Profiles of TCR beta VDJ and CDR3 were generated from a genomic DNA template. Each CDR3 protein gets one entry after TCRdb re-called the reads with MiXCR. This sample has around 190,000 distinct CDR3 sequences, with approximately 57% found just once. Germline loops: CDR1 SGHVT, CDR2 SQSDAQ. V lost 0 bases and J lost 0, with 5 bases in between. The CDR3 contains 14 residues. Source material: sorted CD4+, CD8+, or CD8+CD57+ T cells (not recorded which) from PBMCs. The TCR sequence derives from a human donor in good health. The chain recombines TRBV7-4 with TRBJ2-5; D gene uncertain. The CDR3 DNA reads as TGTGCCAGCAGCTTAGCAGCGCACCAAGAGACCCAGTACTTC. It specifies CASSLAAHQETQYF. The complete variable domain, with remaining parts taken from reference TRBV7-4 and TRBJ2-5, reads GAGVSQSPRYKVAKRGRDVALRCDSISGHVTLYWYRQTLGQGSEVLTYSQSDAQRDKSGRPSGRFSAERPERSVSTLKIQRTEQGDSAVYLCASSLAAHQETQYFGPGTRLLVL.